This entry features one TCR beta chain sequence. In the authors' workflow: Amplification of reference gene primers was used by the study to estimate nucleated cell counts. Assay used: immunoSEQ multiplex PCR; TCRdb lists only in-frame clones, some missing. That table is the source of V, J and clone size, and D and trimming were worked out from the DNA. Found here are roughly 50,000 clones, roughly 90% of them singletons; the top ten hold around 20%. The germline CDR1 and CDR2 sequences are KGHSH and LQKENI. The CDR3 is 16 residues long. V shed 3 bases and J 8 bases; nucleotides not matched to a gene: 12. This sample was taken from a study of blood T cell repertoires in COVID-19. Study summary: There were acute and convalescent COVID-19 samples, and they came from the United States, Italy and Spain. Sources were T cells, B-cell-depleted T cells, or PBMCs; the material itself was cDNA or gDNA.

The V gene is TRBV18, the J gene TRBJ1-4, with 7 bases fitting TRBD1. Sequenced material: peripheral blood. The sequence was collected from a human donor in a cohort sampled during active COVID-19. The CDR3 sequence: CASSPTTGTAKEKLFF. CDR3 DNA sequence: TGTGCCAGCTCACCTACGACCGGGACAGCCAAGGAAAAACTGTTTTTT.